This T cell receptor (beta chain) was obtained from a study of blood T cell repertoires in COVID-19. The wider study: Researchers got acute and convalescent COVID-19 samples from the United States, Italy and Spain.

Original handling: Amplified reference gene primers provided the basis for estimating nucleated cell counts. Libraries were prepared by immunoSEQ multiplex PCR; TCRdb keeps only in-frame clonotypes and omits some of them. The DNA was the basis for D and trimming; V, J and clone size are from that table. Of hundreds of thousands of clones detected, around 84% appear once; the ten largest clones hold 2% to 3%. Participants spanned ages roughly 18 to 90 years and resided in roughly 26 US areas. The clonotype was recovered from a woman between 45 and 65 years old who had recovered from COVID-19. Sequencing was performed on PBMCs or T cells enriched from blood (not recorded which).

DNA for the CDR3: TGTGCCAGCAGTGAAGCGAGGATCGGGAGAGGAAAACTGTTTTTT. Translating gives CASSEARIGRGKLFF. This chain joins TRBV2 and TRBJ1-4; D is undetermined. The germline V gene encodes CDR1 SNHLY and CDR2 FYNNEI. Trimming cost V 0 bases and J 10 bases, with 15 bases left between them. CDR3 size: 15 residues.